This TCR beta chain was captured in a study of early T cells in non-severe SARS-CoV-2 infection. Study background: With bulk RNA from unsorted whole blood as input, sequencing yielded unpaired chains. Findings and limits, study-wide: VDJdb-based matching was biased toward anti-spike CD8 responses and missed private and CD4 specificities.

The CDR3 extends over 17 amino acids. V lost 4 bases to trimming and J lost 2 bases; unmatched junction nucleotides: 12. Germline CDR1 is LGHDT and CDR2 is YNNKEL (reference sequence). The sample holds many counts of this clonotype. Its specificity is unknown. Individual cDNA molecules were tagged with unique molecular identifiers. TCRdb processed the 5' RACE reads anew with MiXCR; each CDR3 protein has one entry. This repertoire shows fewer than 55,000 distinct CDR3 sequences, over 3% found once; its top ten account for 2.5% to 3.5%. The chain carries TRBV3-1 and TRBJ2-7, with 9 bases fitting TRBD2. The sequence came from an adult who was a healthcare worker with PCR-confirmed SARS-CoV-2 infection or an uninfected control (not recorded which). Sequencing was performed on whole blood. This CDR3 reads CASSPKKVAGATYEQYF. DNA of the CDR3: TGTGCCAGCAGCCCCAAGAAAGTAGCGGGGGCGACCTACGAGCAGTACTTC.